The 3 T cell receptor beta chains below were found in one sample sequenced in a study of identical twins. TCRdb re-derived calls from the 5' RACE reads in MiXCR, one entry per CDR3 protein. The table records about 390,000 distinct CDR3 sequences, 8.5% to 10% of them present only once. Sequenced: naive T cells sorted from blood. The receptors here all came from a woman between 50 and 59 years old in good health.

This clonotype was observed many times. V and J are TRBV29-1 and TRBJ2-1; D uncertain. The V gene lost 7 bases and the J gene lost 8 bases, with 3 bases spanning the gap. The V gene's germline CDR1 is SQVTM and CDR2 ANQGSEA. The CDR3 spans 8 residues. CDR3 protein: CSADEQFF. The CDR3, as DNA: TGCAGCGCGGATGAGCAGTTCTTC.

This clonotype was observed at least ten times. The chain combines TRBV27 with TRBJ2-7; 7 bases match TRBD2. CDR3 size: 13 residues. Germline trimming cut 5 bases from V and 4 bases from J; bases unmatched to any gene: 5. Germline CDR1 reads MNHEY; CDR2 reads SMNVEV (reference sequence). CDR3 in DNA: TGTGCCAGCAGTCAGGGAGGGGTGTACGAGCAGTACTTC. Translating gives CASSQGGVYEQYF.

The genes are TRBV6-5 and TRBJ1-1; unclear D gene. The CDR3 spans 13 residues. Germline V gives CDR1 MNHEY, CDR2 SVGAGI. V lost 6 bases and J lost 5, with 13 bases in between. CDR3 in DNA: TGTGCCAGCAGCCCTAGCTGGGTAACTGAAGCTTTCTTT. This codes for CASSPSWVTEAFF.